Listed below are T cell receptor beta chains from one sample, sequenced in a study of blood T cell repertoires in COVID-19. Repertoires were generated with immunoSEQ multiplex PCR, while TCRdb's copy carries only in-frame clones and drops some. The sample holds about 120,000 clones, 85% seen once. Sequencing was done on a sample of peripheral blood. Receptors were obtained from a man at least 80 years old with acute or convalescent COVID-19. The conserved cysteine and the conserved F or W are not part of the CDR3 here. Fields, in order: V gene, CDR3 protein.

V gene: TRBV18
CDR3 protein: ASSPPGRRNTEAF

V gene: TRBV19
CDR3 protein: ASSIRLAGTTDTQY

V gene: TRBV10-2
CDR3 protein: ASSDLLYEQY

V gene: TRBV6-5
CDR3 protein: ASTGQGLLETQY

V gene: TRBV3-1/TRBV3-2
CDR3 protein: ASSQGLDRNGYT

V gene: TRBV9
CDR3 protein: ASSVGSSGVHEQY

V gene: TRBV6-1
CDR3 protein: ASSEVLTGVKTLRETQY

V gene: TRBV11-3
CDR3 protein: ASSLDGTLAGNNEQF

V gene: TRBV7-2
CDR3 protein: ASSSNSFTEQF

V gene: TRBV19
CDR3 protein: ASSIGQGWEKLF

V gene: TRBV7-8
CDR3 protein: ASSLSQGTYNEQF

V gene: TRBV7-8
CDR3 protein: ASSFREAPNTEAF

V gene: TRBV27
CDR3 protein: ASSLLGLAADEQF

V gene: TRBV5-1
CDR3 protein: ASSLISSGGAGEQF

V gene: TRBV7-2
CDR3 protein: ASSSYSSGARETQY

V gene: TRBV18
CDR3 protein: ASSPPVWGERQPQH

V gene: TRBV5-1
CDR3 protein: ASSPLAGGGETQY

V gene: TRBV5-1
CDR3 protein: ASSRQGDPTSYEQY

V gene: TRBV4-3
CDR3 protein: ASSPRWGLQVVYNEQF

V gene: TRBV6-5
CDR3 protein: ASRQVNTEAF

V gene: TRBV5-8
CDR3 protein: ASSLPGVSYGYT

V gene: TRBV19
CDR3 protein: ASASMEGGDEKLF

V gene: TRBV6-5
CDR3 protein: ASSLLNQPQH

V gene: TRBV19
CDR3 protein: ASSTPSGDKNIQY

V gene: TRBV4-2
CDR3 protein: ASSQDTSETGGELF

V gene: TRBV28
CDR3 protein: ASSQGGQGSDEQY

V gene: TRBV19
CDR3 protein: ASSLVSNYGYT

V gene: TRBV7-3
CDR3 protein: ASSLNGPSGPQF

V gene: TRBV5-1
CDR3 protein: ASSLAQIGGFTDTQY

V gene: TRBV6-5
CDR3 protein: ASMVVAADTQY